Listed below are T cell receptor beta chains from one sample, sequenced in a study of blood T cell repertoires in COVID-19. Repertoires were generated with immunoSEQ multiplex PCR, while TCRdb's copy carries only in-frame clones and drops some. The sample includes a few hundred thousand clones, 80% to 90% seen only once; the top ten take about 5%. Sequencing was done on a sample of PBMCs or T cells enriched from blood (not recorded which). Receptors originate from a man in his thirties or forties who had recovered from COVID-19. Each CDR3 is given with its conserved first and last residue. D genes are given only for firm matches. Clone sizes are given selectively: once, few, many, or a class where the clone is expanded.

j_gene: TRBJ2-7
abundance: .
d_gene: TRBD1
v_gene: TRBV28
CDR3aa: CASSLQQGAREQYF
CDR3nt: TGTGCCAGCAGTTTACAACAGGGGGCGCGGGAGCAGTACTTC

j_gene: TRBJ2-7
abundance: .
d_gene: TRBD1
v_gene: TRBV5-6
CDR3aa: CASSSRRTGNYEQYF
CDR3nt: TGTGCCAGCAGCTCCCGTAGGACAGGGAACTACGAGCAGTACTTC

j_gene: TRBJ2-7
abundance: few
d_gene: TRBD1
v_gene: TRBV27
CDR3aa: CASSRTGAYEQYF
CDR3nt: TGTGCCAGCAGTCGGACAGGGGCCTACGAGCAGTACTTC

j_gene: TRBJ1-5
abundance: .
d_gene: .
v_gene: TRBV4-2
CDR3aa: CASSQDQGSNQPQHF
CDR3nt: TGTGCCAGCAGCCAAGACCAGGGGAGCAATCAGCCCCAGCATTTT

j_gene: TRBJ2-7
abundance: once
d_gene: TRBD2
v_gene: TRBV7-6
CDR3aa: CASSPFTGTSDEQYF
CDR3nt: TGTGCCAGCAGCCCCTTCACCGGGACTAGCGACGAGCAGTACTTC

j_gene: TRBJ1-1
abundance: .
d_gene: .
v_gene: TRBV4-1
CDR3aa: CASSQDLEGPNTEAFF
CDR3nt: TGCGCCAGCAGCCAAGACTTGGAGGGACCGAACACTGAAGCTTTCTTT

j_gene: TRBJ2-5
abundance: .
d_gene: .
v_gene: TRBV9
CDR3aa: CASSGSSGLTQYF
CDR3nt: TGTGCCAGCAGCGGGAGTTCGGGTTTGACCCAGTACTTC

j_gene: TRBJ1-6
abundance: .
d_gene: .
v_gene: TRBV5-1
CDR3aa: CASSLGQWTPANSPLHF
CDR3nt: TGCGCCAGCAGCTTGGGGCAGTGGACTCCTGCTAATTCACCCCTCCACTTT

j_gene: TRBJ1-2
abundance: .
d_gene: .
v_gene: TRBV2
CDR3aa: CARGGTYGYTF
CDR3nt: TGTGCCAGGGGGGGGACCTATGGCTACACCTTC

j_gene: TRBJ1-2
abundance: .
d_gene: .
v_gene: TRBV27
CDR3aa: CASSLSAGSGLGYTF
CDR3nt: TGTGCCAGCAGTTTATCCGCAGGTTCCGGCCTTGGCTACACCTTC

j_gene: TRBJ2-6
abundance: .
d_gene: .
v_gene: TRBV19
CDR3aa: CASSIGQGSGGANVLTF
CDR3nt: TGTGCCAGTAGTATAGGTCAGGGGAGCGGTGGGGCCAACGTCCTGACTTTC

j_gene: TRBJ1-4
abundance: .
d_gene: TRBD1
v_gene: TRBV24-1
CDR3aa: CATSDPGQGINEKLFF
CDR3nt: TGTGCCACCAGTGATCCGGGACAGGGCATTAATGAAAAACTGTTTTTT

j_gene: TRBJ2-1
abundance: .
d_gene: .
v_gene: TRBV15
CDR3aa: CATSRGTSVSYNEQFF
CDR3nt: TGTGCCACCAGCAGAGGAACAAGTGTCTCCTACAATGAGCAGTTCTTC

j_gene: TRBJ2-7
abundance: .
d_gene: TRBD1
v_gene: TRBV7-3
CDR3aa: CASSLGTGGEQYF
CDR3nt: TGTGCCAGCAGCTTGGGGACAGGGGGCGAGCAGTACTTC

j_gene: TRBJ1-2
abundance: few
d_gene: .
v_gene: TRBV28
CDR3aa: CASSPPSGPTYGYTF
CDR3nt: TGTGCCAGCAGTCCCCCCTCAGGGCCAACTTATGGCTACACCTTC